The entry below describes one TCR beta chain. The antigen remains unidentified. The CDR3 is 13 residues long. CDR1 GTSNPN and CDR2 SVGIG come from the germline V gene (reference sequence). The V segment lost 3 bases and the J segment 5 bases; nucleotides outside the gene matches: 5. This sample stems from a study of cytomegalovirus exposure and HLA in healthy donors. The PCR contained 60 Vbeta and 13 Jbeta primers. The method was immunoSEQ multiplex PCR; TCRdb's version includes in-frame clones alone and lacks a portion of them. This sample has about 160,000 clones; 75% to 80% occur once, and the top ten carry over 0.95%. General study points: The only immune exposure information that was available was CMV serostatus. About 90% or about 30% of the time was how often most TCR beta V segments were productive, according to an earlier analysis. In a later analysis, TCR association rates varied by HLA locus: DRB1 most, HLA-C fewest.

Sequencing input: PBMCs. This TCR was sampled from a woman aged 45-59 years in good health and CMV-seropositive. The J gene is TRBJ1-2, the V gene TRBV30, with 8 bases aligning to TRBD1. This CDR3 is CAWSVGTGYGYTF. As DNA, the CDR3 is TGTGCCTGGAGCGTCGGGACAGGATATGGCTACACCTTC.